This entry features one TCR beta chain sequence. Clones were read by immunoSEQ multiplex PCR, and TCRdb kept only the in-frame ones, dropping some. This table holds around 66,000 clones, more than 70% found once. The source of the sample is a study of blood T cell repertoires in COVID-19. This clonotype was sampled from a man aged 55 to 70 with acute or convalescent COVID-19. The sequenced material came from peripheral blood.

CDR3 residues: CSGQRSWDLDQYF. The CDR3 coding sequence is TGCAGCGGACAGAGAAGTTGGGATTTGGACCAGTACTTC. This chain connects TRBV29-1 to TRBJ2-5, with TRBD1 as a possible D gene (5 bases). V shed 7 bases and J shed 10 bases, with 22 bases lying between them. CDR1 and CDR2 from the germline V gene are SQVTM and ANQGSEA. The CDR3 consists of 13 residues. Full variable domain (remainder filled in from reference TRBV29-1 and TRBJ2-5): SAVISQKPSRDICQRGTSLTIQCQVDSQVTMMFWYRQQPGQSLTLIATANQGSEATYESGFVIDKFPISRPNLTFSTLTVSNMSPEDSSIYLCSGQRSWDLDQYFGPGTRLLVL.